These 2 T cell receptor beta chains came from one sample sequenced in a study of regulatory T cells in long-lasting Graves disease. Noted time point: persistent/refractory GD, antithyroid drugs over 5 years with positive TRAb. The TCR library was prepared using RNA isolated from PBMCs. With iRepertoire HTBI primers and Arm-PCR of CDR3 regions, TCR beta libraries were built. TCRdb itself ran the multiplex PCR reads through MiXCR, one entry per CDR3 protein. In the table there are about 430,000 distinct CDR3 sequences, roughly 23% of which are singletons. The specimen comprised peripheral blood mononuclear cells (PBMCs), sampled when the disease was refractory, from a patient treated with antithyroid drugs. These receptors all come from a female donor with Graves disease.

This clonotype was detected many times. As DNA, the CDR3 is TGCAGTGGGTCCGGGACTCCGACCTACGAGCAGTACTTC. Translation: CSGSGTPTYEQYF. V is TRBV20-1 and J is TRBJ2-7; D is possibly TRBD2 (6 bases). Per germline, CDR1 DFQATT and CDR2 SNEGSKA (reference sequence). V lost 7 bases, J lost 2 bases, and 15 bases lay in between. This CDR3 contains 13 residues.

In its sample, this clonotype was seen many times. The V call is TRBV12-3 or TRBV12-4, the J call TRBJ2-7, with 7 bases matching TRBD1. The CDR3 runs to 13 residues. The V segment lost 2 bases and the J segment 5 bases; nucleotides outside the gene matches: 3. CDR3 sequence (DNA): TGTGCCAGCAGTTTAAGACAGGGTGACGAGCAGTACTTC. The encoded protein is CASSLRQGDEQYF.